This is a list of T cell receptor beta chains from one sample in a study of preoperative IRX-2 immunotherapy in early breast cancer. Some clones are missing from TCRdb's copy, which holds only in-frame ones; the method was immunoSEQ multiplex PCR. The sample gives more than 50,000 clones, roughly 94% of which show up once; 1.5% to 2% is in the top ten. The specimen was obtained from a patient treated with IRX-2 immunotherapy. The receptors were gathered from a human donor with breast cancer. Both conserved end residues are part of each CDR3. The D gene is left open where the match is weak. Rows may omit the clone size; those that give it use once, few, many or a size class.

NA TRBJ2-7 TRBD2 TRBV28 TGTGCCAGCAGTGCGGGAGTATGGAACGAGCAGTACTTC CASSAGVWNEQYF
NA TRBJ2-2 TRBD1 TRBV7-2 TGTGCCAGCAGCCCCCGACAGGGTTCAGGCGGGGAGCTGTTTTTT CASSPRQGSGGELFF
NA TRBJ2-5 NA TRBV5-8 TGTGCCAGCAGCCTACAGGCGTGGACCCAGTACTTC CASSLQAWTQYF
NA TRBJ2-7 NA TRBV5-1 TGCGCCAGCAGCTTGGAAGTAAACTCCTACGAGCAGTACTTC CASSLEVNSYEQYF
NA TRBJ1-2 NA TRBV18 TGTGCCAGCCCACAGACTATCGAGGGGTCCGGGGGCTACACCTTC CASPQTIEGSGGYTF
NA TRBJ1-4 TRBD1 TRBV9 TGTGCCAGCAGCATCGGACAGGGAGGTGAAAAACTGTTTTTT CASSIGQGGEKLFF
NA TRBJ2-5 NA TRBV30 TGTGCCTGGAGTGTAGTTAAAGAGACCCAGTACTTC CAWSVVKETQYF
once TRBJ2-3 TRBD1 TRBV5-4 TGTGCCAGCAGCATGAAGACAGGGGGCGTTGATACGCAGTATTTT CASSMKTGGVDTQYF
NA TRBJ2-7 TRBD1 TRBV27 TGTGCCAGCAGCCGTTTCGACAGGGAGTACTTC CASSRFDREYF
NA TRBJ2-3 NA TRBV4-3 TGCGCCAGCAGCCAACCATCAGGGCCTTTCACAGATACGCAGTATTTT CASSQPSGPFTDTQYF
NA TRBJ2-3 TRBD2 TRBV5-1 TGCGCCAGCAGCTTGGATGGCGGGGGGAACACAGATACGCAGTATTTT CASSLDGGGNTDTQYF
once TRBJ2-2 TRBD1 TRBV2 TGTGCCAGCAGACCGGGACAGGGTATCGGGGAGCTGTTTTTT CASRPGQGIGELFF
NA TRBJ2-1 NA TRBV28 TGTGCCAGCAGTTTCACGGGAAGGACCTACAATGAGCAGTTCTTC CASSFTGRTYNEQFF
NA TRBJ2-3 NA TRBV10-3 TGTGCCATAAGTGAGGCCTTTTTGGGGGGAGATAGTAGAGATACGCAGTATTTT CAISEAFLGGDSRDTQYF
NA TRBJ1-6 NA TRBV5-6 TGTGCCAGCAGCAGGCGGGGGCCGGCTAATTCACCCCTCCACTTT CASSRRGPANSPLHF